These 8 T cell receptor beta chains originate from one sample sequenced in a study of long-term antiretroviral therapy in people with HIV. Sequencing relied on immunoSEQ assay v3.0, run at survey level. TCRdb's table, derived via immunoSEQ multiplex PCR, lists solely in-frame clones and lacks some. Here the sample spans tens of thousands of clones, about 95% being singletons. The sequences come from unsorted PBMCs, collected 3.7 years after starting antiretroviral therapy. These receptors were taken from a woman in her forties or fifties with HIV.

The chain has TRBV5-1 and TRBJ1-1, with 8 positions matching TRBD1. J was trimmed by 3 bases and V by 5 bases; bases with no gene match: 9. CDR3 length: 15 residues. The germline CDR1 and CDR2 sequences are SGHRS and YFSETQ. This chain's CDR3 is CASRINRGSHTEAFF. The CDR3, as DNA: TGCGCCAGCAGGATTAACAGGGGGAGTCACACTGAAGCTTTCTTT.

This sequence joins TRBV9 and TRBJ2-7; D remains unclear. CDR1 and CDR2 (germline): SGDLS, YYNGEE. The CDR3 is 12 residues long. V was cut by 0 bases and J by 7 bases, with 8 bases left in between. CDR3 region: CASSVGAREQYF. DNA of the CDR3: TGTGCCAGCAGCGTAGGTGCGAGGGAGCAGTACTTC.

This chain uses TRBV7-3 with TRBJ2-4; 13 bases are a match to TRBD2. J lost 4 bases, V lost 5 bases, and 5 bases had no gene match. This CDR3 contains 16 residues. Germline V gene sequence: CDR1 SGHTA, CDR2 FQGTGA. The CDR3 protein is CASSPTSGGGKNIQYF. The CDR3 nucleotides are TGTGCCAGCAGCCCAACTAGCGGGGGGGGAAAAAACATTCAGTACTTC. The whole variable domain, filled in from reference TRBV7-3 and TRBJ2-4, reads GAGVSQTPSNKVTEKGKYVELRCDPISGHTALYWYRQSLGQGPEFLIYFQGTGAADDSGLPNDRFFAVRPEGSVSTLKIQRTERGDSAVYLCASSPTSGGGKNIQYFGAGTRLSVL.

This chain links TRBV30 with TRBJ2-2; D unresolved. V dropped 3 bases and J dropped 0 bases, with 14 bases sitting between them. This CDR3 spans 16 amino acids. CDR1 and CDR2 from the germline V gene are GTSNPN and SVGIG (reference sequence). The CDR3 DNA reads TGTGCCTGGAGCCCCTGGGAACTTTCGAACACCGGGGAGCTGTTTTTT. It specifies CAWSPWELSNTGELFF.

This chain uses TRBV2 with TRBJ2-1; TRBD1 matches 12 bases. The CDR3 totals 14 residues. V was clipped by 6 bases and J by 8 bases; unmatched bases: 5. Germline CDR1 is SNHLY and CDR2 is FYNNEI. The CDR3 sequence: CASRGDRGPDEQFF. The CDR3 DNA sequence: TGTGCCAGCAGGGGGGACAGGGGGCCTGATGAGCAGTTCTTC.

The V call is TRBV9, the J call TRBJ1-5; D gene uncertain. This CDR3 contains 13 residues. Germline V gives CDR1 SGDLS, CDR2 YYNGEE. V lost 4 bases to trimming and J lost 0 bases, with 5 bases between them. The CDR3 loop reads CASSLYSNQPQHF. The CDR3 coding sequence is TGTGCCAGCAGCCTGTATAGCAATCAGCCCCAGCATTTT. Variable domain in full (rest from reference TRBV9 and TRBJ1-5): DSGVTQTPKHLITATGQRVTLRCSPRSGDLSVYWYQQSLDQGLQFLIQYYNGEERAKGNILERFSAQQFPDLHSELNLSSLELGDSALYFCASSLYSNQPQHFGDGTRLSIL.

The rearrangement links TRBV19 to TRBJ1-2; no definite D call. This CDR3 contains 15 residues. Per germline, CDR1 LNHDA and CDR2 SQIVND (reference sequence). V lost 7 bases and J lost 4, with 19 bases in between. CDR3 DNA sequence: TGTGCCAGTACCCTCGGGGTGGGCAGCGGCTATGGCTACACCTTC. This gives the protein CASTLGVGSGYGYTF.

The rearrangement uses TRBV5-4 and TRBJ1-4; D remains unclear. V was trimmed by 2 bases and J by 0 bases, leaving 5 bases between them. CDR1 and CDR2 (germline): SGHNT, YYREEE (reference sequence). This CDR3 is 14 amino acids long. The CDR3 bases are TGTGCCAGCAGCTTTGTCCCAACTAATGAAAAACTGTTTTTT. It translates to CASSFVPTNEKLFF.